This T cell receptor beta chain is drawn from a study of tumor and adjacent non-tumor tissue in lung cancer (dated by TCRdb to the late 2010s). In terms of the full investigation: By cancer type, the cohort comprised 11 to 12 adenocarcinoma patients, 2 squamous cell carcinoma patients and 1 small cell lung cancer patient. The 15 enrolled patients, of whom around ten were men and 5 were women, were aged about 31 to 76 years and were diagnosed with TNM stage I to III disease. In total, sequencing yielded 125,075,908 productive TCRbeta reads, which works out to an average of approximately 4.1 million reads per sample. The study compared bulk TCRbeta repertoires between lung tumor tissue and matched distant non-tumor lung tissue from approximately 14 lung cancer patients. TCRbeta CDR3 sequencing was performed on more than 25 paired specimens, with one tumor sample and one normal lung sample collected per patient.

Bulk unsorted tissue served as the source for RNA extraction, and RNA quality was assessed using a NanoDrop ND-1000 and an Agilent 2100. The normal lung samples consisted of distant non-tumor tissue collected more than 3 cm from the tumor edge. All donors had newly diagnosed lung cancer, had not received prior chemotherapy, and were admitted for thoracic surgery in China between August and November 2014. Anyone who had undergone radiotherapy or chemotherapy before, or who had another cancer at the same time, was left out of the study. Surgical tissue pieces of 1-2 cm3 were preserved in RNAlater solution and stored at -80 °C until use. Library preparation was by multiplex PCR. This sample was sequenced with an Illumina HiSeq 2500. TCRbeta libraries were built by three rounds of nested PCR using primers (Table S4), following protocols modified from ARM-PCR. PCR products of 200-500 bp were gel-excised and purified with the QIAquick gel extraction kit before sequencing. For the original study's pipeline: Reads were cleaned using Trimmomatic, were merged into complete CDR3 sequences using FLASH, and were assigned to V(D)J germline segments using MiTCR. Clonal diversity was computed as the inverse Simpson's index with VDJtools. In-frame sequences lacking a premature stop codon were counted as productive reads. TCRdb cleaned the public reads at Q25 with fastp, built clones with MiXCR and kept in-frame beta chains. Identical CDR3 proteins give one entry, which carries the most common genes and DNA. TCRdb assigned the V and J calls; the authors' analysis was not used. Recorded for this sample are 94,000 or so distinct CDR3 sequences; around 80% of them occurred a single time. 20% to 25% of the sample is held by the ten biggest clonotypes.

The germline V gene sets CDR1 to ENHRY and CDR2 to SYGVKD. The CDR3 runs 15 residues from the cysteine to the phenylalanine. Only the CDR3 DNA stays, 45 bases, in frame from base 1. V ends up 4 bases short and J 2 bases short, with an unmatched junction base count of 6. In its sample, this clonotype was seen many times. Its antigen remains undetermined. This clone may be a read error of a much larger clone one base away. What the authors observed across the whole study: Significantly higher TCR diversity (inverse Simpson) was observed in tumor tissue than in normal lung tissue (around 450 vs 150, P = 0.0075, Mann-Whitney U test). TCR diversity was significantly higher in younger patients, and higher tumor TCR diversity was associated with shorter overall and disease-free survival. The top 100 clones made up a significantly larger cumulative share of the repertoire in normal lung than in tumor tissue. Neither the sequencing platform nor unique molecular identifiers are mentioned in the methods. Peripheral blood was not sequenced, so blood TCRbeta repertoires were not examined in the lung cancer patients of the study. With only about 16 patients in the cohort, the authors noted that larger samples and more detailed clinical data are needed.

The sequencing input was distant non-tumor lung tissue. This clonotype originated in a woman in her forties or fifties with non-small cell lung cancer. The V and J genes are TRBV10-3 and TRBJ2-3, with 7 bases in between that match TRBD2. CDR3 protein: CAISGGGRATDTQYF. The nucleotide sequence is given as TGTGCCATCAGTGGGGGAGGGAGAGCCACAGATACGCAGTATTTT.